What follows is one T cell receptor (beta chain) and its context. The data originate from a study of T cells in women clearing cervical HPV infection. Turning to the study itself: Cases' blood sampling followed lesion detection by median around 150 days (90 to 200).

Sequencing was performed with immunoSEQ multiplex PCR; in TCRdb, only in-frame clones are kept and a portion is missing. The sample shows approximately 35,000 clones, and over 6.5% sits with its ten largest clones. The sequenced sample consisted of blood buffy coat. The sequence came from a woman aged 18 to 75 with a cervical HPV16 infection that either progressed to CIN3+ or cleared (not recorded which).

Partial CDR3 DNA: TGTGCCAGCAGTTTCCCGGGGGGGACACTCAGAGATACG. Translating gives CASSFPGGTLRDT. The entire CDR3 protein is CASSFPGGTLRDTQYF. The chain couples TRBV28 to TRBJ2-3, with 8 bases matching TRBD2. Read sequence stops 3 residues before the CDR3 end, and the germline J gene provides the missing end. V lost 3 bases, J lost 5 bases, and 10 bases stayed unmatched. Looked up from germline, CDR1 is MDHEN and CDR2 is SYDVKM. CDR3 length equals 16 residues.